The 20 T cell receptor beta chains below all came from one sample that was sequenced in a study of T and B cells in COVID-19 patients. Multiplex PCR with BIOMED2 TRB-A/B primer pools amplified TRB rearrangements. TCRdb reanalysed the multiplex PCR reads using MiXCR and keeps one entry per CDR3 protein. The sample has about 8,400 distinct CDR3 sequences; about 26% are singletons. From blood, roughly 250-500 ng of genomic DNA served as TRB template. The sample comprised blood. These receptor sequences come from a human donor who had recovered from COVID-19.

This clonotype was found a few times. This chain joins TRBV7-9 and TRBJ2-3, with 8 bases lining up with TRBD2. The V gene's germline CDR1 is SEHNR and CDR2 FQNEAQ (reference sequence). V lost 5 bases, J lost 0 bases, and 7 bases stayed unmatched. The CDR3 is 16 amino acids. CDR3 sequence reads: CASSEAGGASTDTQYF. The CDR3 bases are TGTGCCAGCAGCGAGGCGGGGGGTGCTAGCACAGATACGCAGTATTTT. Complete variable domain (other parts from reference TRBV7-9 and TRBJ2-3): DTGVSQNPRHKITKRGQNVTFRCDPISEHNRLYWYRQTLGQGPEFLTYFQNEAQLEKSRLLSDRFSAERPKGSFSTLEIQRTEQGDSAMYLCASSEAGGASTDTQYFGPGTRLTVL.

By share, this clonotype ranks as medium-sized. The chain links TRBV11-1 to TRBJ2-7, with D perhaps matching TRBD2 (5 bases). The V end lost 1 base, the J end lost 3 bases, and 10 bases lay between the germline ends. The CDR3 runs 14 residues. Germline loops: CDR1 SGHAT, CDR2 FQDESV (reference sequence). CDR3 DNA: TGTGCCAGCAGCTTAGGCTCCGGAGGCTACGAGCAGTACTTC. This gives the protein CASSLGSGGYEQYF.

The chain is built from TRBV7-3 and TRBJ1-1, with no clear D. The CDR3 covers 13 residues. The ends were cut back, 2 bases at V and 3 bases at J, with 7 bases in the middle. The V gene's germline CDR1 is SGHTA and CDR2 FQGTGA. DNA of the CDR3: TGTGCCAGCAGCTTAGAATTGTACACTGAAGCTTTCTTT. Translated: CASSLELYTEAFF.

In its sample, this clonotype ranks as medium-sized. This chain links TRBV5-1 with TRBJ2-3, with 7 nucleotides matching TRBD1. V dropped 0 bases and J dropped 8; count of bases not matched to a gene: 9. The germline V gene encodes CDR1 SGHRS and CDR2 YFSETQ. The CDR3 is 15 amino acids. The CDR3 DNA follows: TGCGCCAGCAGCTTGGGGGACAGTGGACTCGGTACGCAGTATTTT. This gives the protein CASSLGDSGLGTQYF.

The chain recombines TRBV7-2 with TRBJ1-6; tentatively, D is TRBD1 (5 bases). Germline assignment: CDR1 SGHTA and CDR2 FQGNSA. Trimming shortened V by 1 base and J by 10 bases, and 11 bases separated the two germline ends. The CDR3 sequence is 14 residues long. The CDR3 nucleotides read TGTGCCAGCAGCTTAGAGCAGGGTAACTCACCCCTCCACTTT. Amino acids: CASSLEQGNSPLHF.

In this sample, this clonotype is medium-sized (0.01 to 0.1%). The CDR3 DNA reads TGTGCCAGCCTCTCCGGAGTAGGTAGTGAAAAACTGTTTTTT. This encodes CASLSGVGSEKLFF. V and J are TRBV12-3 or TRBV12-4 and TRBJ1-4, with D unresolved. V was trimmed by 8 bases and J by 7 bases, leaving 17 bases between them. The length of the CDR3 is 14 residues.

This clonotype is judged medium-sized (0.01 to 0.1%). The chain links TRBV6-5 to TRBJ1-6, with D unclear. Trimming took 6 bases from V and 10 from J, leaving 13 bases between them. The CDR3 runs to 13 residues. Germline assignment: CDR1 MNHEY and CDR2 SVGAGI. The CDR3: CASRYDSPSPLHF. The CDR3, as DNA: TGTGCCAGCAGGTACGATTCGCCATCACCCCTCCACTTT.

This clonotype was picked up one time. This rearrangement joins TRBV12-3 or TRBV12-4 to TRBJ1-2, with no clear D. The CDR3 runs 14 residues. Trimming cost V 6 bases and J 10 bases, with 21 bases left between them. CDR3 nucleotides: TGTGCCAGCAGCTTTGGAACGGTCGCTTCGGACTACACCTTC. Amino acids: CASSFGTVASDYTF.

This clonotype appeared many times. The V gene is TRBV15, the J gene TRBJ1-5; D unresolved. Germline assignment: CDR1 LNHNV and CDR2 YYDKDF (reference sequence). Trimming removed 0 bases from V and 5 bases from J, with 2 bases in between. CDR3 size: 12 residues. This CDR3 is CATSRDHQPQHF. The DNA of the CDR3 is TGTGCCACCAGCAGAGATCATCAGCCCCAGCATTTT.

This clonotype was found many times. The chain joins TRBV27 to TRBJ1-2; D gene unclear. V lost 2 bases and J lost 0, with 7 bases in between. Per the germline V gene, CDR1 is MNHEY and CDR2 is SMNVEV (reference sequence). The CDR3 length is 14 residues. The CDR3 region has the DNA TGTGCCAGCAGTTTAGCCGGCTCTAACTATGGCTACACCTTC. It specifies CASSLAGSNYGYTF.

This clonotype was seen many times. The rearrangement links TRBV6-2 or TRBV6-3 to TRBJ1-5; TRBD1 matches 8 bases. J lost 0 bases, V lost 7 bases, and 11 bases had no gene match. The CDR3 length is 17 residues. Germline V CDR1 and CDR2: MNHEY, SVGEGT. The CDR3 loop is CASTAHGTGYSNQPQHF. As DNA, the CDR3 is TGTGCCAGCACCGCACACGGGACAGGATATAGCAATCAGCCCCAGCATTTT.

This clonotype is medium-sized (0.01 to 0.1%) in the sample. This chain joins TRBV6-5 and TRBJ2-1, with D hard to call. Looked up from germline, CDR1 is MNHEY and CDR2 is SVGAGI. CDR3 length: 16 amino acids. Trimming pared 2 bases from V and 2 bases from J, leaving 13 bases between. The CDR3 nucleotides are TGTGCCAGCAGTTACGAAGGCCGAAGGGCCTACAATGAGCAGTTCTTC. This sequence encodes CASSYEGRRAYNEQFF.

This rearrangement joins TRBV20-1 to TRBJ2-7, with 8 bases identical to TRBD1. V trimming: 7 bases; J trimming: 2 bases; junction bases outside the gene matches: 4. Germline loops: CDR1 DFQATT, CDR2 SNEGSKA (reference sequence). CDR3 size: 12 residues. CDR3 amino acids: CSVPTGAYEQYF. CDR3 sequence (DNA): TGCAGTGTTCCGACAGGGGCCTACGAGCAGTACTTC.

The V call is TRBV5-1, the J call TRBJ2-2, with 8 nucleotides matching TRBD1. Germline V gene sequence: CDR1 SGHRS, CDR2 YFSETQ. The CDR3 totals 15 residues. Trimming took 3 bases from V and 0 from J; bases not matched to a gene: 1. This chain's CDR3 is CASSSRGPNTGELFF. The CDR3 coding sequence is TGCGCCAGCAGCTCCAGGGGGCCGAACACCGGGGAGCTGTTTTTT.

By frequency in the sample, this clonotype is medium-sized. V is TRBV6-5 and J is TRBJ2-4, with 7 nucleotides matching TRBD1. The CDR3 is made up of 14 amino acids. V lost 2 bases and J lost 7; bases outside the gene matches: 5. The germline gives CDR1 MNHEY, CDR2 SVGAGI. CDR3 protein: CASSYRGRGNIQYF. CDR3 nucleotides: TGTGCCAGCAGTTACAGGGGCAGGGGGAACATTCAGTACTTC.

This clonotype qualifies as medium-sized. The rearrangement joins TRBV19 to TRBJ2-7; maybe TRBD2 (7 bases). The V gene's germline CDR1 is LNHDA and CDR2 SQIVND (reference sequence). Trimming took off 6 bases at V and 1 base at J, with 13 bases between the two ends. The CDR3 length is 14 residues. The CDR3 protein is CASRWRGLSYEQYV. The DNA of the CDR3 is TGTGCCAGTAGATGGCGGGGGCTATCCTACGAGCAGTACGTC.

In its sample, this clonotype was seen many times. The gene calls are TRBV18 and TRBJ1-3, with a tentative D call TRBD1 (6 bases). From germline, CDR1 is KGHSH and CDR2 LQKENI. Between the trimmed V and J ends, which lost 6 bases and 0 bases, there was a span of 9 bases. The CDR3 consists of 14 residues. CDR3 loop: CASSAGASGNTIYF. CDR3 DNA sequence: TGTGCCAGCTCCGCAGGGGCCTCTGGAAACACCATATATTTT.

This clonotype was seen ten or more times. Here the CDR3 DNA reads TGTGCCAGCAGCCAGGTGCTGGGCTCTGGAAACACCATATATTTT. It is translated as CASSQVLGSGNTIYF. V gene TRBV6-5 combines with J gene TRBJ1-3, with no clear D. This CDR3 has 15 amino acids. Trimming left V 6 bases short and J 0 bases short, with 12 bases between. Germline V gene data show CDR1 as MNHEY and CDR2 as SVGAGI.

This clonotype came up once. The rearrangement links TRBV4-1 to TRBJ1-1, with 7 nucleotides matching TRBD1. There are 19 residues in the CDR3. The ends lost 1 base at V and 2 bases at J; junction bases unmatched: 16. CDR1 and CDR2 from the germline V gene are MGHRA and YSYEKL. This CDR3 reads CASSQVSLVRGQRNTEAFF. CDR3 nucleotides: TGCGCCAGCAGCCAAGTGTCCTTGGTGAGGGGACAGAGAAACACTGAAGCTTTCTTT.

This clonotype is medium-sized in the sample. The J gene is TRBJ1-4, the V gene TRBV7-9; D remains ambiguous. Germline loops: CDR1 SEHNR, CDR2 FQNEAQ (reference sequence). V lost 5 bases, J lost 8 bases, and 6 bases lay in between. This CDR3 is 11 amino acids long. The DNA of the CDR3 is TGTGCCAGCAGCAACAGCGAAAAACTGTTTTTT. This sequence encodes CASSNSEKLFF.